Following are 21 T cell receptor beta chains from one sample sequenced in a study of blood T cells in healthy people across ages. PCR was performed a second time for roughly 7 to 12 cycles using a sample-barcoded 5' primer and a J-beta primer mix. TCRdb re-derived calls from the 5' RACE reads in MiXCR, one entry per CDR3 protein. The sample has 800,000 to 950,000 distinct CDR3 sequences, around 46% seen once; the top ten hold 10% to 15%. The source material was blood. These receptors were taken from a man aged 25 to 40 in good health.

CDR3 amino acids: CSVAGRDTSPYGYTF. CDR3 nucleotide sequence: TGCAGCGTTGCGGGTCGGGACACTTCCCCCTATGGCTACACCTTC. This chain links TRBV29-1 with TRBJ1-2; D perhaps matches TRBD1 (6 bases). CDR1 is SQVTM and CDR2 is ANQGSEA in the germline V gene. This CDR3 has 15 amino acids. Deletions cut 4 bases from V and 4 bases from J, with 19 bases between.

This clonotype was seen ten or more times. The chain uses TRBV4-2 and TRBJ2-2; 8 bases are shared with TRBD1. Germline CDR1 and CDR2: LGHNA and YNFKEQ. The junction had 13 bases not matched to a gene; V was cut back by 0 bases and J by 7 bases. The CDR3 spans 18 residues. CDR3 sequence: CASSQEGDTGGYRGELFF. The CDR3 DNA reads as TGTGCCAGCAGCCAAGAGGGAGACACAGGGGGATACCGCGGGGAGCTGTTTTTT.

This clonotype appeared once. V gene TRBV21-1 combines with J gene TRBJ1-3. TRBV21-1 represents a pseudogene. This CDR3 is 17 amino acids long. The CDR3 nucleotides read TGTGCCAGCACCTCGGACCCTTCCGAGATCTCTGGAAACACCATATATTTT. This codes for CASTSDPSEISGNTIYF.

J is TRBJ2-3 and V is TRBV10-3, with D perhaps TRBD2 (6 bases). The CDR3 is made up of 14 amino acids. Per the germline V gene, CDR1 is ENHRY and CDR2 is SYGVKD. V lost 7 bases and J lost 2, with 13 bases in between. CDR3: CAITGGAYTDTQYF. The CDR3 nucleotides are TGTGCCATCACTGGCGGGGCCTACACAGATACGCAGTATTTT.

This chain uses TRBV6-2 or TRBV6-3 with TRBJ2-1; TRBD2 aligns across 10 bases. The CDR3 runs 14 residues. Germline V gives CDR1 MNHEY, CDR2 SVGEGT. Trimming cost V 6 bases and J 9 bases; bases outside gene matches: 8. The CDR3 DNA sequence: TGTGCCAGCAGGTATAGCGGGGGGTCGGGTGAGCAGTTCTTC. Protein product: CASRYSGGSGEQFF.

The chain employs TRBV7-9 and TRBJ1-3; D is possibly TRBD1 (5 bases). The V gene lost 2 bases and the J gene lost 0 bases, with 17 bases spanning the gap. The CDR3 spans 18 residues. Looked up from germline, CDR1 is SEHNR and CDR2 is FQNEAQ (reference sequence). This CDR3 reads CASSLFPGRGDSGNTIYF. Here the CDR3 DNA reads TGTGCCAGCAGCTTATTCCCAGGGAGAGGGGACTCTGGAAACACCATATATTTT.

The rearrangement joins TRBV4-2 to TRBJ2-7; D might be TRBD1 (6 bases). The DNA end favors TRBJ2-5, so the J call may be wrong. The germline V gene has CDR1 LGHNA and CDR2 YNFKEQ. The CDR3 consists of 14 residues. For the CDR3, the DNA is TGTGCCAGCAGCCAAACCCGGACAGAAGAGACCCAGTACTTC. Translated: CASSQTRTEETQYF.

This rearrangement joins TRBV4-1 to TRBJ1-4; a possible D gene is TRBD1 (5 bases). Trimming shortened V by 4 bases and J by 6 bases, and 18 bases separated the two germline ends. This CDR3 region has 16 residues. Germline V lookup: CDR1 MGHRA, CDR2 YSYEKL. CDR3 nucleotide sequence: TGCGCCAGCAGCCGACGTGAAGGGGCGACTGATGAAAAACTGTTTTTT. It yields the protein CASSRREGATDEKLFF.

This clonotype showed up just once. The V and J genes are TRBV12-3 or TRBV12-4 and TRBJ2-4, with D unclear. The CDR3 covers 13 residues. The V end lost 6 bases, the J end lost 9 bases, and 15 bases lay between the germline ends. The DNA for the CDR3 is TGTGCCAGCAGCCTCAAAAACGGTGGCATTCAGTACTTC. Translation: CASSLKNGGIQYF.

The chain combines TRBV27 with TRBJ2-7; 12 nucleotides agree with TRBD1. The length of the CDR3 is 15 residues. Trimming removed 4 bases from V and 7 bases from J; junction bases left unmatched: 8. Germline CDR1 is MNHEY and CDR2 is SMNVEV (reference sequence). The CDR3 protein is CASSSMGQGAREQYF. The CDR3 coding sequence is TGTGCCAGCAGTTCCATGGGACAGGGGGCCCGGGAGCAGTACTTC.

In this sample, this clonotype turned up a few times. The CDR3 bases are TGTGCCAGCCAACAGGGATCTCCTGAAGCTTTCTTT. Encoded protein: CASQQGSPEAFF. This sequence joins TRBV6-1 and TRBJ1-1; possible D gene TRBD1, 6 bases. The CDR3 is made up of 12 amino acids. Trimming took off 8 bases at V and 6 bases at J, with 13 bases between the two ends. CDR1 MNHNS and CDR2 SASEGT come from the germline V gene.

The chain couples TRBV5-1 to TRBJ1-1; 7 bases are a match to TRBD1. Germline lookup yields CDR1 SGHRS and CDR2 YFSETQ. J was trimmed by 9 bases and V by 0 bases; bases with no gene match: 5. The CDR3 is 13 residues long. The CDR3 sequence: CASSLAPTGQAFF. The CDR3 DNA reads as TGCGCCAGCAGCTTGGCCCCGACAGGGCAAGCTTTCTTT. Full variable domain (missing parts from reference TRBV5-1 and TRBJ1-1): KAGVTQTPRYLIKTRGQQVTLSCSPISGHRSVSWYQQTPGQGLQFLFEYFSETQRNKGNFPGRFSGRQFSNSRSEMNVSTLELGDSALYLCASSLAPTGQAFFGQGTRLTVV.

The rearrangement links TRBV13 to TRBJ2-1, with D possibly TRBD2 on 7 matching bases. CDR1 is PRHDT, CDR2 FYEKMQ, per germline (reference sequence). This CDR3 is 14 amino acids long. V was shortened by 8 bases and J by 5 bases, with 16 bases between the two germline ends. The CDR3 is CASGQEGGNNEQFF. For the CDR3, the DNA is TGTGCCAGCGGCCAAGAGGGGGGGAACAATGAGCAGTTCTTC.

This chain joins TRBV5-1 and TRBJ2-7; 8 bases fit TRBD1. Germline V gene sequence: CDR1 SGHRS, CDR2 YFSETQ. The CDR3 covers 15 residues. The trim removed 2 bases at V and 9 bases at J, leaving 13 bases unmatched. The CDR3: CASSFEPWGQVVQYF. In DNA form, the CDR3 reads TGCGCCAGCAGCTTCGAGCCCTGGGGACAGGTGGTGCAGTACTTC.

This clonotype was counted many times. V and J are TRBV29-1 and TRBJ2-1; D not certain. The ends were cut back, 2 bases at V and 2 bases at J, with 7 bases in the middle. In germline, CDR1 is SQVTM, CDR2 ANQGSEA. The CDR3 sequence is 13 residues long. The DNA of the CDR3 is TGCAGCGTTGAACAGGTCACCTACAATGAGCAGTTCTTC. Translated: CSVEQVTYNEQFF.

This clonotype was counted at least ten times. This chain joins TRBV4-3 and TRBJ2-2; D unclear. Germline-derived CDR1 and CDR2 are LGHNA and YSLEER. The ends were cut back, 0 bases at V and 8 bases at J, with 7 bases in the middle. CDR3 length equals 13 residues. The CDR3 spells CASSQEEWGELFF. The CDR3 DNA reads TGCGCCAGCAGCCAAGAAGAATGGGGGGAGCTGTTTTTT.

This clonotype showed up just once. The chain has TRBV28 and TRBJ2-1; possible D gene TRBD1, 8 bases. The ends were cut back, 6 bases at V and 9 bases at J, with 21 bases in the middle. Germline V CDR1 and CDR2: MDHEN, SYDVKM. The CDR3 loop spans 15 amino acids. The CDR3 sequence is CASSLASGQGTEQFF. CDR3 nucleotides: TGTGCCAGCAGCTTGGCTAGCGGACAGGGAACTGAGCAGTTCTTC.

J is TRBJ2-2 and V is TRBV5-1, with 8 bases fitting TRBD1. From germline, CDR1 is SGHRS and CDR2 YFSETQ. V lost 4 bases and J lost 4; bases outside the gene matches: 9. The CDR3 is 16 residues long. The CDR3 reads CASSPGQGSITGELFF. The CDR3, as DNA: TGCGCCAGCAGCCCAGGACAGGGTTCTATCACCGGGGAGCTGTTTTTT.

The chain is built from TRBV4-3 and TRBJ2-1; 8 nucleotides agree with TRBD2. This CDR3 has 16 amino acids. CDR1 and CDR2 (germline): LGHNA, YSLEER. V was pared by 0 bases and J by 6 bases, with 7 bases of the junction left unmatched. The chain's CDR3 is CASSQDSGGGRNEQFF. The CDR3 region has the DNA TGCGCCAGCAGCCAAGATTCCGGCGGGGGGCGCAATGAGCAGTTCTTC.

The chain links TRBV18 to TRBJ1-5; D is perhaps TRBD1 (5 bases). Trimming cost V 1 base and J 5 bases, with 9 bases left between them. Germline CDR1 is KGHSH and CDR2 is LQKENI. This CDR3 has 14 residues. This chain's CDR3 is CASSPRQGYQPQHF. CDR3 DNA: TGTGCCAGCTCACCACGGCAGGGTTATCAGCCCCAGCATTTT.

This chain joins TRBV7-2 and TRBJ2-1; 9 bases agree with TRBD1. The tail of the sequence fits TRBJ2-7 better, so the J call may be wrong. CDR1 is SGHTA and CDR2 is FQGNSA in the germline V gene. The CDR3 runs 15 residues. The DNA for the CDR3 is TGTGCCAGCAGCGCCATGGGACAGGGTTACAATGAGCAGTACTTC. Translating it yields CASSAMGQGYNEQYF.